The 16 T cell receptor beta chains below were found in one sample sequenced in a study of blood T cell repertoires in COVID-19. Profiled with immunoSEQ multiplex PCR; TCRdb holds only in-frame clones, not every one. Of under 200,000 clones in the sample, about 86% were seen once. Material for sequencing was PBMCs or T cells enriched from blood (not recorded which). Every receptor here comes from a woman between 40 and 55 years old in a cohort exposed to, infected with or recovered from COVID-19 (not recorded which).

This clone was found once. CDR3 loop: CASSVGGQGGGPYGYTF. CDR3 sequence (DNA): TGTGCCAGCAGCGTAGGGGGACAGGGGGGTGGACCCTATGGCTACACCTTC. V is TRBV9 and J is TRBJ1-2, with 11 nucleotides matching TRBD1. The CDR3 spans 17 residues. Germline V gives CDR1 SGDLS, CDR2 YYNGEE. J was trimmed by 4 bases and V by 0 bases; bases with no gene match: 8.

The chain carries TRBV19 and TRBJ1-1; a weak D match, TRBD1 (6 bases). V lost 5 bases and J 0 bases, leaving 13 bases between the germline ends. The germline V gene has CDR1 LNHDA and CDR2 SQIVND (reference sequence). The CDR3 loop spans 15 amino acids. Written as DNA, the CDR3 is TGTGCCAGTAGTCCGCGACAGGTCTTGAACACTGAAGCTTTCTTT. Its translation: CASSPRQVLNTEAFF.

This chain uses TRBV28 with TRBJ1-5; TRBD1 is a possible D gene (5 bases). The germline gives CDR1 MDHEN, CDR2 SYDVKM. V lost 7 bases and J 3 bases, leaving 16 bases between the germline ends. The CDR3 is made up of 15 amino acids. CDR3 nucleotide sequence: TGTGCCAGCACTTTCCGTAGGGGTTCCAATCAGCCCCAGCATTTT. Its translation is CASTFRRGSNQPQHF.

The genes are TRBV2 and TRBJ2-2; 7 bases are a match to TRBD1. With 8 bases clipped from V and 5 bases from J, the junction kept 2 bases outside the gene matches. This CDR3 is built from 12 residues. Germline V gene sequence: CDR1 SNHLY, CDR2 FYNNEI. The DNA of the CDR3 is TGTGCCAGCGACAGGGATACCGGGGAGCTGTTTTTT. Amino acid sequence: CASDRDTGELFF. Based on the CDR3 plus reference TRBV2 and TRBJ2-2, the full variable domain is EPEVTQTPSHQVTQMGQEVILRCVPISNHLYFYWYRQILGQKVEFLVSFYNNEISEKSEIFDDQFSVERPDGSNFTLKIRSTKLEDSAMYFCASDRDTGELFFGEGSRLTVL.

This clone was detected only once. This sequence joins TRBV29-1 and TRBJ2-7; D gene unclear. Trimming cost V 4 bases and J 4 bases, with 14 bases left between them. The germline CDR1 and CDR2 sequences are SQVTM and ANQGSEA. The CDR3 length is 13 residues. The CDR3 sequence is CSVGPGIGYEQYF. The CDR3 DNA follows: TGCAGCGTTGGGCCAGGTATCGGTTACGAGCAGTACTTC.

This chain connects TRBV21-1 to TRBJ1-3. TRBV21-1 is designated a pseudogene. CDR3 length: 18 amino acids. The CDR3 spells CASSRSGAAGASGNTIYF. In DNA form, the CDR3 reads TGTGCCAGCAGCAGATCAGGGGCGGCGGGAGCCTCTGGAAACACCATATATTTT.

This sequence joins TRBV19 and TRBJ2-3; tentative D call: TRBD2 (6 bases). From germline, CDR1 is LNHDA and CDR2 SQIVND (reference sequence). The CDR3 length is 15 residues. V dropped 9 bases and J dropped 1 base, with 17 bases sitting between them. CDR3 nucleotides: TGTGCCAGCTCAGACCGGGACTCCCGCACAGATACGCAGTATTTT. This encodes CASSDRDSRTDTQYF.

This clone came up once. V usage is TRBV9 and J usage is TRBJ1-4; 7 nucleotides line up with TRBD1. The junction had 5 bases not matched to a gene; V was cut back by 0 bases and J by 6 bases. Germline V lookup: CDR1 SGDLS, CDR2 YYNGEE. The CDR3 spans 15 residues. As DNA, the CDR3 is TGTGCCAGCAGCGTAGGGAGCGGACAGGATGAAAAACTGTTTTTT. Protein: CASSVGSGQDEKLFF.

This chain connects TRBV10-2 to TRBJ1-1; perhaps TRBD1 as D (5 bases). V lost 0 bases to trimming and J lost 5 bases, with 7 bases between them. Germline CDR1 WSHSY, CDR2 SAAADI. This CDR3 is built from 13 residues. The CDR3 DNA sequence: TGCGCCAGCAGTGAGTCAGGGGAAACTGAAGCTTTCTTT. The encoded protein is CASSESGETEAFF.

The J gene is TRBJ1-1, the V gene TRBV9; no definite D call. CDR1 SGDLS and CDR2 YYNGEE come from the germline V gene. The CDR3 sequence is 13 residues long. Deletions cut 0 bases from V and 6 bases from J, with 9 bases between. Here the CDR3 reads CASSVVARAEAFF. The CDR3 nucleotides read TGTGCCAGCAGCGTAGTGGCCCGGGCTGAAGCTTTCTTT.

This chain uses TRBV5-5 with TRBJ2-3; D call uncertain. The germline V and J ends were trimmed by 4 bases and 10 bases, with 16 bases remaining between them. Germline V gene data show CDR1 as SGHKS and CDR2 as YYEKEE (reference sequence). The length of the CDR3 is 13 residues. CDR3 DNA sequence: TGTGCCAGCAGCCGGGTGGTCACCCCTCCGCAGTATTTT. Its protein product is CASSRVVTPPQYF. Full variable domain (rest looked up from reference TRBV5-5 and TRBJ2-3): DAGVTQSPTHLIKTRGQQVTLRCSPISGHKSVSWYQQVLGQGPQFIFQYYEKEERGRGNFPDRFSARQFPNYSSELNVNALLLGDSALYLCASSRVVTPPQYFGPGTRLTVL.

This clone was observed a single time. This chain links TRBV27 with TRBJ2-1; a weak D match, TRBD2 (6 bases). The V end was cut by 4 bases, the J end by 0 bases, with 13 bases between. Germline-derived CDR1 and CDR2 are MNHEY and SMNVEV (reference sequence). This CDR3 has 16 residues. The CDR3 coding sequence is TGTGCCAGCAGTTGGGGCGGGACCATCTCCTACAATGAGCAGTTCTTC. Translation: CASSWGGTISYNEQFF.

The rearrangement links TRBV5-6 to TRBJ1-1, with 10 bases that match TRBD1. The CDR3 has 15 amino acids. Germline V gene sequence: CDR1 SGHDT, CDR2 YYEEEE. After removal of 2 bases from V and 5 bases from J, the junction contained 6 bases not matched to a gene. CDR3: CASSFGQGVYTEAFF. The CDR3 DNA sequence: TGTGCCAGCAGCTTTGGACAGGGGGTATATACTGAAGCTTTCTTT.

The J gene is TRBJ2-7, the V gene TRBV4-1; D is undetermined. The CDR3 extends over 14 amino acids. Trimming left V 0 bases short and J 1 base short, with 7 bases between. CDR1 is MGHRA, CDR2 YSYEKL, per germline. CDR3 amino acids: CASSQDVASYEQYF. The CDR3 DNA follows: TGCGCCAGCAGCCAAGACGTGGCATCCTACGAGCAGTACTTC.

The V call is TRBV18, the J call TRBJ1-1; 8 nucleotides line up with TRBD1. CDR1 and CDR2 (germline): KGHSH, LQKENI. Trimming took 4 bases from V and 1 from J; bases not matched to a gene: 5. The CDR3 length is 15 residues. In DNA form, the CDR3 reads TGTGCCAGCTCACGAACAGGGGGAAGGAACACTGAAGCTTTCTTT. Its translation is CASSRTGGRNTEAFF.

The rearrangement joins TRBV9 to TRBJ1-2, with 10 bases that match TRBD1. V was clipped by 4 bases and J by 7 bases; unmatched bases: 7. The V gene's germline CDR1 is SGDLS and CDR2 YYNGEE. The CDR3 runs to 14 residues. CDR3 protein: CASSMTGGAGGYTF. DNA of the CDR3: TGTGCCAGCAGCATGACAGGGGGCGCAGGTGGCTACACCTTC.